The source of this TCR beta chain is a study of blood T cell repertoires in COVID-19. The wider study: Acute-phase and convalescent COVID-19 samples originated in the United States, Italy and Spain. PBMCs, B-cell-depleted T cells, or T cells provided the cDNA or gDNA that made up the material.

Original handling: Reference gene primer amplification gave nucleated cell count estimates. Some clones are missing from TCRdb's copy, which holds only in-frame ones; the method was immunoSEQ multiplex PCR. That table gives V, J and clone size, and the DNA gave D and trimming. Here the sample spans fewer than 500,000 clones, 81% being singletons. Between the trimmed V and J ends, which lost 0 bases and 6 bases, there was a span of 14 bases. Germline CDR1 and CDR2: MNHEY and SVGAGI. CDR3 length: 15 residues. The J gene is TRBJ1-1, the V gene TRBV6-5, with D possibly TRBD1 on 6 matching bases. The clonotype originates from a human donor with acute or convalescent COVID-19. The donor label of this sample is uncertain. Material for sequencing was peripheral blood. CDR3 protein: CASSYSQQGRAEAFF. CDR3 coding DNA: TGTGCCAGCAGTTACTCTCAACAGGGTCGCGCTGAAGCTTTCTTT.